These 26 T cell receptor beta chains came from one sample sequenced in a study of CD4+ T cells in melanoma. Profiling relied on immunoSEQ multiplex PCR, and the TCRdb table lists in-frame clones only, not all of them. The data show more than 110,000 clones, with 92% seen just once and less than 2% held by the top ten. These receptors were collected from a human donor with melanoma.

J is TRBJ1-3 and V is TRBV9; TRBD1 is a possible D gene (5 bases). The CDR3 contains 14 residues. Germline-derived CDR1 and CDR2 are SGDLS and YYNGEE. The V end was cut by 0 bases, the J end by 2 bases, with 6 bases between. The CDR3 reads CASSVATAGNTIYF. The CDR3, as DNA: TGTGCCAGCAGCGTAGCGACAGCTGGAAACACCATATATTTT.

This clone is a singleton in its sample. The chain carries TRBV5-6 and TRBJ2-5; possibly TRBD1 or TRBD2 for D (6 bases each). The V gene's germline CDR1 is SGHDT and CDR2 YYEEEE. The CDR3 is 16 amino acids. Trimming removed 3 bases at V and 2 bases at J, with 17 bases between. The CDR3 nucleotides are TGTGCCAGCAGCTGGAGGGGGGCGGGGTTTCAAGAGACCCAGTACTTC. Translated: CASSWRGAGFQETQYF.

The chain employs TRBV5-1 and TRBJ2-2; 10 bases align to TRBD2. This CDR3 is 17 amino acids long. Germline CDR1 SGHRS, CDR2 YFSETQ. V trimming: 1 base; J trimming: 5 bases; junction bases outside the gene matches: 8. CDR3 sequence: CASSLNSGGAGTGELFF. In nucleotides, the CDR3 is TGCGCCAGCAGCTTGAACAGCGGGGGGGCCGGGACCGGGGAGCTGTTTTTT.

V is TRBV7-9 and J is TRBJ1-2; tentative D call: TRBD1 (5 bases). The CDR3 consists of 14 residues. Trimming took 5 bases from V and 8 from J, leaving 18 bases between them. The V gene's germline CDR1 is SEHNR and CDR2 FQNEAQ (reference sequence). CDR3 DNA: TGTGCCAGCAGCCGAAACCAGGGTGACGGAGGCTACACCTTC. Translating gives CASSRNQGDGGYTF.

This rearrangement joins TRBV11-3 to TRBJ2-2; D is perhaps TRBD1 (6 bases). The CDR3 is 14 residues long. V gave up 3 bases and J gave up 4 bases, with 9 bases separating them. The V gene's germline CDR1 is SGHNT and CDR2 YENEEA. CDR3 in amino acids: CASSLGHPTGELFF. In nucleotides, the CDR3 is TGTGCCAGCAGCTTGGGACACCCCACCGGGGAGCTGTTTTTT.

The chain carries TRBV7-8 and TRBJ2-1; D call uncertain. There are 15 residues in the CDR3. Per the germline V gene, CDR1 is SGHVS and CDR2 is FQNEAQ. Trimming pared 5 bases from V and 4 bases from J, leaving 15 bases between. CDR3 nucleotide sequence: TGTGCCAGCAGCGCCGTCACCGCCGGGTACAATGAGCAGTTCTTC. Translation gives CASSAVTAGYNEQFF.

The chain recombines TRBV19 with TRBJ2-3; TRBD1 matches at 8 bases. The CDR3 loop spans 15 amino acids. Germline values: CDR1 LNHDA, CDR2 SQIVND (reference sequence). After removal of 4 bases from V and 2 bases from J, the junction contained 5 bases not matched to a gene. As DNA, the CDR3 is TGTGCCAGTAGTACAGGGGGCGTTATCACAGATACGCAGTATTTT. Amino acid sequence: CASSTGGVITDTQYF.

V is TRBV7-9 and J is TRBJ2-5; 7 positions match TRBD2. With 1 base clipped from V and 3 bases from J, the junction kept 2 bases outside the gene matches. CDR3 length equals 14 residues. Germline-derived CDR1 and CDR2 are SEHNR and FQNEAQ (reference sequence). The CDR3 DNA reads TGTGCCAGCAGCTTAGGAGGGACTAAAGAGACCCAGTACTTC. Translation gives CASSLGGTKETQYF.

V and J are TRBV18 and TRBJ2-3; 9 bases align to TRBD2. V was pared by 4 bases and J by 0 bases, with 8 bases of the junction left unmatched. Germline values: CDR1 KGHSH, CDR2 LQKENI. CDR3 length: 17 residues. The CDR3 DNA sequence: TGTGCCAGCTCACAGGCTAGCGGGGTAACAAGCACAGATACGCAGTATTTT. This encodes CASSQASGVTSTDTQYF.

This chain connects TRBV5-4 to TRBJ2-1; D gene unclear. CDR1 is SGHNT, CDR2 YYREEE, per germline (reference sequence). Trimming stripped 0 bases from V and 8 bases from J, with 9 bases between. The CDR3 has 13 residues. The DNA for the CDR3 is TGTGCCAGCAGCTTGGGGATAGCCGATGAGCAGTTCTTC. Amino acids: CASSLGIADEQFF.

CDR3 loop: CASSLTSGDEQYF. CDR3 coding DNA: TGCGCCAGCAGTCTAACCTCAGGGGACGAGCAGTACTTC. The chain employs TRBV10-1 and TRBJ2-7; TRBD1 might be the D (6 bases). The ends were cut back, 5 bases at V and 5 bases at J, with 13 bases in the middle. CDR3 length: 13 residues. Per the germline V gene, CDR1 is WNHNN and CDR2 is SYGVQD (reference sequence).

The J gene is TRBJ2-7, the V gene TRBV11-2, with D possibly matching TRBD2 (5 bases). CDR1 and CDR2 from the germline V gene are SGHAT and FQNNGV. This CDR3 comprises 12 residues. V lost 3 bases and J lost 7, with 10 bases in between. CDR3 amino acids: CASSFSVGEQYF. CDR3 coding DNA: TGTGCCAGCAGCTTTAGCGTGGGTGAGCAGTACTTC.

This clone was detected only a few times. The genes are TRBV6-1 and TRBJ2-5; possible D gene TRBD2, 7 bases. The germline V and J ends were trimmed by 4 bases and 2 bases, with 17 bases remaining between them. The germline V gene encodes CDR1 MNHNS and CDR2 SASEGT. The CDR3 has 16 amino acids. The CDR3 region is CASSGGAGAFQETQYF. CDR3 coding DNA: TGTGCCAGCAGTGGGGGGGCGGGGGCCTTTCAAGAGACCCAGTACTTC.

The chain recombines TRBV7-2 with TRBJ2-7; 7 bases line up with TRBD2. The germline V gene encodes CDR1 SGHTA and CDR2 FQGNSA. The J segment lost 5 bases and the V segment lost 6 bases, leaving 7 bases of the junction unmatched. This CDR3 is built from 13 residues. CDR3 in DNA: TGTGCCAGCAGGGGAGCGGGGAGAGACGAGCAGTACTTC. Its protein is CASRGAGRDEQYF.

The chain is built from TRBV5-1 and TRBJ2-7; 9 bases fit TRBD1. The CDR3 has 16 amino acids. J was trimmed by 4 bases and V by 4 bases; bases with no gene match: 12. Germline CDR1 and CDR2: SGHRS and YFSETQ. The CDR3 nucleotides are TGCGCCAGCAGCCCACAGGGGGCGGCGAAATTTTACGAGCAGTACTTC. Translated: CASSPQGAAKFYEQYF.

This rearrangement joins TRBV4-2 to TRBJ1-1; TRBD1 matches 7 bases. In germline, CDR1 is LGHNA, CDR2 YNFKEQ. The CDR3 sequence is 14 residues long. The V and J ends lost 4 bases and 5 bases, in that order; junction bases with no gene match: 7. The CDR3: CASSPRGGWTEAFF. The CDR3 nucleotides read TGTGCCAGCAGCCCACGAGGGGGCTGGACTGAAGCTTTCTTT.

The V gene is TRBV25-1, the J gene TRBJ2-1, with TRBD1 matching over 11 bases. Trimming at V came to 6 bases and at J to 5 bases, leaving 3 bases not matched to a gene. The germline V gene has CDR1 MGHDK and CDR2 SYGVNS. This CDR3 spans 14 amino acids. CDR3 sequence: CASSGQGADNEQFF. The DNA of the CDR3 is TGTGCCAGCAGCGGACAGGGGGCGGACAATGAGCAGTTCTTC.

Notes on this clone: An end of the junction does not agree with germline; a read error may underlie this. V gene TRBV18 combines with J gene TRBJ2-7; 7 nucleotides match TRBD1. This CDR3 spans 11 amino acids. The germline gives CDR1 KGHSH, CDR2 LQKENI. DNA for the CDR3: TGTGCCAGCTCACTAGACAGGGACAAGCACTTC. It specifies CASSLDRDKHF.

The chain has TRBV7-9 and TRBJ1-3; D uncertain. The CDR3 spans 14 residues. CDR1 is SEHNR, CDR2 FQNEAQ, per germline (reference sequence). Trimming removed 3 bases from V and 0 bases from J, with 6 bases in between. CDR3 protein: CASSFPASGNTIYF. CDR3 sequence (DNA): TGTGCCAGCAGCTTCCCTGCCTCTGGAAACACCATATATTTT.

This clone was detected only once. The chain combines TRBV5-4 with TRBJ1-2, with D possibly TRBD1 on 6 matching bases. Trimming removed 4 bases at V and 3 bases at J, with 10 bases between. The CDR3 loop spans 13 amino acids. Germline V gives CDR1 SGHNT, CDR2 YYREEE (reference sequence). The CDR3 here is CASSPRGYYGYTF. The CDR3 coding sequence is TGTGCCAGCAGCCCCAGGGGTTACTATGGCTACACCTTC.

The DNA for the CDR3 is TGTGCCAGCAGCCGCGACAGGAGGGATGGTGGCTACACCTTC. Translation gives CASSRDRRDGGYTF. The V call is TRBV7-2, the J call TRBJ1-2, with D maybe TRBD1 (6 bases). Trimming left V 5 bases short and J 7 bases short, with 17 bases between. Germline V CDR1 and CDR2: SGHTA, FQGNSA. The CDR3 has 14 residues.

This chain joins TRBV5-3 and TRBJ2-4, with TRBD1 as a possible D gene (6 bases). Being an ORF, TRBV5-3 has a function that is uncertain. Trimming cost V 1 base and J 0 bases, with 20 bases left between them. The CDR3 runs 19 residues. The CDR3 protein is CARSLNRVHGTLAKNIQYF. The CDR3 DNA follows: TGTGCCAGAAGCTTGAACAGGGTTCATGGGACCCTAGCCAAAAACATTCAGTACTTC.

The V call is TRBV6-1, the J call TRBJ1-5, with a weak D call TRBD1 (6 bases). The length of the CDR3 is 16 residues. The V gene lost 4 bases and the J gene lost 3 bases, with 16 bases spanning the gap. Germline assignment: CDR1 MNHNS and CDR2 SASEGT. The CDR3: CASSANPDRFNQPQHF. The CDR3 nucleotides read TGTGCCAGCAGTGCCAACCCCGACAGGTTCAATCAGCCCCAGCATTTT.

CDR3 amino acids: CATGQGARGPQHF. DNA of the CDR3: TGTGCCACGGGACAGGGGGCCCGGGGGCCCCAGCATTTT. The V and J genes are TRBV15 and TRBJ1-5, with 12 bases that match TRBD1. The V gene's germline CDR1 is LNHNV and CDR2 YYDKDF (reference sequence). V was clipped by 9 bases and J by 9 bases; unmatched bases: 6. This CDR3 region has 13 residues.

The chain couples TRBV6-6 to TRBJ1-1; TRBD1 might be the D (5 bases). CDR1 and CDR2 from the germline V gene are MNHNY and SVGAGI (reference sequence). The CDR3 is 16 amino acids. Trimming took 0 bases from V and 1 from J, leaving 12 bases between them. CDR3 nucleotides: TGTGCCAGCAGTTACTCGAGGGGACGACAGAACACTGAAGCTTTCTTT. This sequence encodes CASSYSRGRQNTEAFF.

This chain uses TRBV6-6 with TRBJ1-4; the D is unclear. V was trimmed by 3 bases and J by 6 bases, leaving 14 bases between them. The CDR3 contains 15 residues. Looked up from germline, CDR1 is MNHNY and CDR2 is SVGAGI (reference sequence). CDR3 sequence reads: CASSYRSSGDEKLFF. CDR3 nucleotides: TGTGCCAGCAGTTATCGCTCCTCCGGGGATGAAAAACTGTTTTTT.